This TCR beta chain was profiled in a study of shared clonotypes between healthy human individuals. Repertoires were generated with immunoSEQ multiplex PCR, while TCRdb's copy carries only in-frame clones and drops some. The sample consists of about 680,000 clones, around 72% of them appearing once. CDR3 size: 14 residues. The V gene end was trimmed by 7 bases and the J gene end by 7 bases; junction bases not matched to a gene: 9. Germline loops: CDR1 MGHDK, CDR2 SYGVNS. This rearrangement joins TRBV25-1 to TRBJ2-4; 8 bases are a match to TRBD2. The receptor was derived from a woman in her 30s in good health. The sequenced sample was memory CD4+ T cells sorted from blood. The subset: CD45RA-negative fraction. As DNA, the CDR3 is TGTGCCAGCATGGATAACGGGAGGGGGAACATTCAGTACTTC. Protein product: CASMDNGRGNIQYF.